This T cell receptor beta chain was observed in a study of cytotoxic CD8 clonotypes in ibrutinib-treated CLL. Points on this clone: What it binds is unknown.

V shed 4 bases and J shed 4 bases, with 14 bases lying between them. The CDR3 covers 14 residues. CDR1 is SGHNT, CDR2 YYREEE, per germline (reference sequence). Findings and caveats of the study: A difference in sampling times existed between sustained-remission and progressing patients. Public clonotypes proved infrequent, and on treatment they shrank or remained steady.

Clones were sequenced by immunoSEQ multiplex PCR, and TCRdb holds only the in-frame ones, with some missing. The sample lists about 76,000 clones; over 80% were seen once. Sample: PBMCs, taken after 24 months of ibrutinib treatment. V gene TRBV5-4 combines with J gene TRBJ1-2, with D possibly being TRBD1 (5 bases). This clonotype was obtained from a human donor with chronic lymphocytic leukemia. As DNA, the CDR3 is TGTGCCAGCAGCCTATCGTGGGGCGGCTATGGCTACACCTTC. It translates to CASSLSWGGYGYTF.